These T cell receptor beta chains were read from a single sample in a study of blood T cells in healthy people across ages. TCRdb analysed the 5' RACE reads with MiXCR anew, one entry per CDR3 protein. The table shows fewer than 1 million distinct CDR3 sequences, with roughly 44% occurring only once. Sequencing was done on a sample of blood. Every receptor here comes from a man in his sixties in good health. The CDR3 runs from the conserved cysteine through the conserved F or W. Fields, in order: J gene, V gene, CDR3 protein.

TRBJ2-7 TRBV5-1 CASSPETGLGDEQYF
TRBJ2-7 TRBV7-2 CASSLGGLAGDEQYF
TRBJ1-6 TRBV7-2 CASSLMLSAYNSPLHF
TRBJ2-1 TRBV20-1 CSAILTDYNEQFF
TRBJ2-7 TRBV7-3 CASSLASTGGYEQYF
TRBJ2-4 TRBV20-1 CSALGGGVSSGIQYF
TRBJ1-1 TRBV7-2 CASSTLRGTGAFF
TRBJ2-2 TRBV7-9 CASSSPGGSTNTGELFF
TRBJ2-3 TRBV6-5 CASRSGGASSTDTQYF
TRBJ2-7 TRBV4-1 CASSQELGWAYEQYF
TRBJ2-5 TRBV12-3/TRBV12-4 CASSPSRGARETQYF
TRBJ2-6 TRBV28 CATYRGSGANVLTF
TRBJ2-4 TRBV28 CASSRPGQGENIQYF
TRBJ1-4 TRBV7-2 CASSRGQGNGEKLFF
TRBJ2-7 TRBV28 CASSFGGARYEQYF
TRBJ2-5 TRBV20-1 CSAIAPGPRGTQYF
TRBJ1-5 TRBV20-1 CSAIRGNQPQHF
TRBJ2-5 TRBV4-2 CASSQDGRAAYNEQYF
TRBJ2-1 TRBV20-1 CSADRDNEQFF
TRBJ2-3 TRBV20-1 CSAPDSAKLGTQYF
TRBJ1-1 TRBV29-1 CSVGGDALTDAFF
TRBJ2-1 TRBV27 CASSRTGTDYNEQFF
TRBJ2-3 TRBV11-2 CASSLPARLADTQYF
TRBJ2-5 TRBV7-8 CASSRGQGVQETQYF
TRBJ2-4 TRBV3-1 CASSQGGTSKNIQYF
TRBJ2-7 TRBV9 CASNSGLQVGEQYF
TRBJ2-3 TRBV11-3 CASSSQGVASTDTQYF
TRBJ2-7 TRBV4-3 CASSQGIGTGDEQYF
TRBJ1-6 TRBV3-1 CASSRTGDAYWSPLHF
TRBJ2-3 TRBV7-2 CASSLAVAGGSTDTQYF
TRBJ2-3 TRBV7-3 CASSLMGSPSTDTQYF
TRBJ1-2 TRBV3-1 CASWGGSNYGYTF
TRBJ1-6 TRBV6-5 CASSYSIRQGARNSPLHF
- TRBV5-1 CASSLAYREDEQYF
TRBJ2-1 TRBV5-1 CASSTGTGVGRSYNEQFF
TRBJ2-3 TRBV10-3 CAISEPNSGGAKDTQYF
TRBJ1-5 TRBV20-1 CSAAGYSNQPQHF
TRBJ2-3 TRBV14 CASSQELLGDTQYF
TRBJ2-4 TRBV20-1 CSASIDQATAKNIQYF
TRBJ2-7 TRBV4-1 CASSQERAFYYEQYF
TRBJ1-4 TRBV6-2/TRBV6-3 CASSYQEGKATNEKLFF
TRBJ2-5 TRBV27 CASQGLAGGEETQYF
TRBJ2-7 TRBV9 CASSDNSIGYEQYF
TRBJ2-2 TRBV28 CASSLWGELFF
- TRBV6-5 CASSYLGTEYEQYF
TRBJ2-1 TRBV7-2 CASSSLAGGSYNEQFF
TRBJ2-5 TRBV11-2 CASGPGQFQETQYF
TRBJ2-5 TRBV5-4 CASSPAYDNEQYF
TRBJ1-6 TRBV20-1 CSARGGGRRVSYNSPLHF
TRBJ2-5 TRBV25-1 CASRSVGHRGRNQETQYF